This record looks at one T cell receptor beta chain sequence and its context. This entry comes from a study of OX40 agonist ivuxolimab in advanced cancers. Sequencing was performed with immunoSEQ multiplex PCR; in TCRdb, only in-frame clones are kept and a portion is missing. In the table there are about 91,000 clones, under 90% of which are singletons. At baseline, cycle 4 day 1, and cycle 7 day 1, blood was sampled. The CDR3 sequence is 14 residues long. The V gene lost 1 base and the J gene lost 6 bases, with 9 bases spanning the gap. Germline values: CDR1 SEHNR, CDR2 FQNEAQ (reference sequence). The sequencing here drew on CD4+ or CD8+ T cells sorted from blood, taken in a trial of the OX40 agonist ivuxolimab. This sequence was found in an adult with an advanced solid tumor such as melanoma, head and neck, liver or kidney cancer. The rearrangement links TRBV7-9 to TRBJ2-2, with D perhaps TRBD1 (5 bases). The CDR3 DNA is TGTGCCAGCAGCTTAGGGGGCGCGTCCGGGGAGCTGTTTTTT. It encodes CASSLGGASGELFF. The variable domain in full, with the rest retrieved from reference TRBV7-9 and TRBJ2-2, is DTGVSQNPRHKITKRGQNVTFRCDPISEHNRLYWYRQTLGQGPEFLTYFQNEAQLEKSRLLSDRFSAERPKGSFSTLEIQRTEQGDSAMYLCASSLGGASGELFFGEGSRLTVL.